These T cell receptor beta chains were read from a single sample in a study of response to subunit inactivated influenza vaccine. TCRdb ran MiXCR on the RT-PCR reads and lists one entry per CDR3 protein. The table has 650,000 to 800,000 distinct CDR3 sequences, around 13% seen once; the top ten hold 5.5% to 7%. The sequencing here drew on PBMCs from blood, taken around 15 days before vaccination. The source of these receptors is a man over 45 who received an inactivated influenza vaccine. The CDR3 runs from the conserved cysteine through the conserved F or W. D genes are given only for firm matches. Clone size is stated in some rows and not others, as once, few, many or a class when expanded.

V gene	clone size	D gene	J gene	CDR3 protein	CDR3 DNA
TRBV5-1	many	NA	TRBJ2-7	CASSRGKTIEEQYF	TGCGCCAGCAGCCGTGGGAAAACAATAGAGGAGCAGTACTTC
TRBV20-1	NA	NA	TRBJ1-3	CSARVGFDPTIYF	TGCAGTGCTAGAGTGGGTTTTGACCCCACCATATATTTT
TRBV7-2	few	TRBD2	TRBJ2-3	CASSSGLPGPDTQYF	TGTGCCAGCAGCTCGGGACTACCCGGCCCAGATACGCAGTATTTT
TRBV20-1	NA	NA	TRBJ2-1	CSAGAQSPYNEQFF	TGCAGTGCAGGGGCCCAATCCCCCTACAATGAGCAGTTCTTC
TRBV12-3/TRBV12-4	NA	NA	TRBJ2-1	CASSFWSWAGQSNEQFF	TGTGCCAGCAGTTTTTGGAGTTGGGCGGGGCAAAGTAATGAGCAGTTCTTC
TRBV14	NA	NA	TRBJ1-1	CASSHDTTEAFF	TGTGCCAGCAGCCATGACACCACTGAAGCTTTCTTT
TRBV5-1	NA	NA	TRBJ2-2	CASSLAGFGFPGELFF	TGCGCCAGCAGCTTGGCCGGATTTGGTTTCCCCGGGGAGCTGTTTTTT
TRBV4-2	NA	NA	TRBJ2-1	CASSQAFQGVNEQFF	TGTGCCAGCAGCCAAGCCTTTCAGGGCGTCAATGAGCAGTTCTTC
TRBV19	few	TRBD2	TRBJ2-3	CASSGREGDTQYF	TGTGCCAGTAGTGGCAGGGAGGGAGATACGCAGTATTTT
TRBV7-2	NA	TRBD1	TRBJ1-5	CASSSYRGGQPQHF	TGTGCCAGCAGCTCATACAGGGGAGGCCAGCCCCAGCATTTT
TRBV12-3/TRBV12-4	few	TRBD2	TRBJ2-7	CASRGGLSSYEQYF	TGTGCCAGCAGGGGGGGACTAAGCTCCTACGAGCAGTACTTC
TRBV20-1	few	NA	TRBJ2-1	CSAPRMGREIDEQFF	TGCAGTGCGCCGAGGATGGGACGGGAGATTGATGAGCAGTTCTTC
TRBV11-1	NA	NA	TRBJ2-1	CASSLDRARLNEQFF	TGTGCCAGCAGCTTAGACAGGGCAAGGTTGAATGAGCAGTTCTTC
TRBV28	NA	NA	TRBJ2-7	CASRYGIEQYF	TGTGCCAGCAGATACGGAATCGAGCAGTACTTC
TRBV5-1	many	TRBD2	TRBJ2-2	CASSPRTSGQGELFF	TGCGCCAGCAGCCCCAGGACTAGCGGGCAAGGGGAGCTGTTTTTT
TRBV5-6	NA	NA	TRBJ1-4	CASSARTATNEKLFF	TGTGCCAGCAGCGCCCGGACAGCAACTAATGAAAAACTGTTTTTT
TRBV29-1	NA	NA	TRBJ2-7	CSVIRSLEQYF	TGCAGCGTTATTCGGTCCCTCGAGCAGTACTTC
TRBV12-3/TRBV12-4	many	NA	TRBJ2-3	CASSLGQGLDTQYF	TGTGCCAGCAGTTTAGGGCAGGGACTAGATACGCAGTATTTT
TRBV20-1	few	NA	TRBJ1-1	CSARDSGRTEAFF	TGCAGTGCTAGAGATTCCGGGAGGACTGAAGCTTTCTTT
TRBV28	few	NA	TRBJ2-5	CATWGRRTQETQYF	TGTGCCACGTGGGGGCGGAGAACCCAAGAGACCCAGTACTTC
TRBV4-2	few	TRBD2	TRBJ2-1	CASSRGLARGNEQFF	TGTGCCAGCAGTCGGGGACTAGCGAGGGGGAATGAGCAGTTCTTC
TRBV6-5	few	TRBD1	TRBJ2-5	CASSYLSGGVETQYF	TGTGCCAGCAGTTACCTTTCAGGGGGCGTGGAGACCCAGTACTTC
TRBV28	NA	NA	TRBJ1-1	CASSFGTGYRTTEAFF	TGTGCCAGCAGTTTTGGTACAGGGTACAGGACCACTGAAGCTTTCTTT
TRBV20-1	few	TRBD2	TRBJ2-1	CSASSGGVYEQFF	TGCAGTGCTAGTAGCGGGGGGGTTTATGAGCAGTTCTTC
TRBV5-1	NA	NA	TRBJ2-1	CASSARDGEYNEQSF	TGCGCCAGCAGCGCCCGGGACGGAGAATACAATGAGCAGTCCTTC
TRBV19	few	TRBD1	TRBJ2-7	CASSIGTGYQQYF	TGTGCCAGTAGTATCGGGACAGGGTACCAGCAGTACTTC
TRBV5-1	few	NA	TRBJ2-7	CASSPGSAIRSYEQYF	TGCGCCAGCAGCCCCGGTTCGGCTATAAGATCCTACGAGCAGTACTTC
TRBV5-8	once	NA	TRBJ2-3	CASSLRLGGSDTQYF	TGTGCCAGCAGCTTGAGATTAGGGGGTTCGGATACGCAGTATTTT
TRBV5-1	NA	TRBD1	TRBJ2-5	CASSPWSRDRARGGTQYF	TGCGCCAGCAGCCCTTGGTCCCGGGACAGGGCCCGAGGGGGGACCCAGTACTTC
TRBV20-1	few	NA	TRBJ2-1	CSAKGGWGGPSSSYNEQFF	TGCAGTGCCAAAGGGGGCTGGGGAGGACCTTCGTCGTCCTACAATGAGCAGTTCTTC
TRBV29-1	few	NA	TRBJ2-5	CSATEPGFRETQYF	TGCAGCGCTACGGAGCCGGGGTTTAGGGAGACCCAGTACTTC
TRBV7-8	few	TRBD2	TRBJ2-1	CASSFMSGLAGVGNEQFF	TGTGCCAGCAGCTTTATGTCGGGGCTAGCGGGAGTAGGGAATGAGCAGTTCTTC
TRBV5-1	NA	NA	TRBJ2-7	CASSPGAQLGEQYF	TGCGCCAGCAGCCCCGGGGCCCAACTCGGCGAGCAGTACTTC